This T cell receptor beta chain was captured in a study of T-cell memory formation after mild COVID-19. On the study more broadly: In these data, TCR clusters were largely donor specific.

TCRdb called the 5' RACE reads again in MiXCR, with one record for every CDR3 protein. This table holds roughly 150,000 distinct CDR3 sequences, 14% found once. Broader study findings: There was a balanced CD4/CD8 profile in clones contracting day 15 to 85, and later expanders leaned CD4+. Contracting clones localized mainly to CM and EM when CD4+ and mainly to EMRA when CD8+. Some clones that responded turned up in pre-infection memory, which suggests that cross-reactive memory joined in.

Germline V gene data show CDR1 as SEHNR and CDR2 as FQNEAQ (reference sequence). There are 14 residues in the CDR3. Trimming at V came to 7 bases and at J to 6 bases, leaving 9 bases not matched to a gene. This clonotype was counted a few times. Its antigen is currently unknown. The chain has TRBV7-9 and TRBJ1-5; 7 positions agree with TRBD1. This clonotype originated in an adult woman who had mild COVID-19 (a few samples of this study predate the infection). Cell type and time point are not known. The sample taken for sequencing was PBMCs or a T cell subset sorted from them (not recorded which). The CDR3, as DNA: TGTGCCAGCAACTCGGAAGGGGGCGGTCAGCCCCAGCATTTT. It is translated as CASNSEGGGQPQHF.